The 24 T cell receptor beta chains below were found in one sample sequenced in a study of blood T cell repertoires in COVID-19 (dated by TCRdb to the early 2020s). Receptors were amplified or captured by the immunoSEQ multiplex PCR assay. TCRdb carries this immuneACCESS record with in-frame sequences only. Its versions omit some clonotypes, under half of them owing to an unresolved V gene in the studies checked, with the rest unexplained. Here the sample has about 240,000 clones; 85% to 90% occur a single time. Jointly, the top ten make up roughly 6.3% of the sample. Material for sequencing was peripheral blood. All receptors come from a man between 60 and 70 years old with acute or convalescent COVID-19.

This clone was observed a single time. The gene calls are TRBV9 and TRBJ2-1, with D possibly matching TRBD1 (6 bases). Germline CDR1 reads SGDLS; CDR2 reads YYNGEE. V lost 2 bases and J lost 1, with 22 bases in between. This CDR3 has 19 amino acids. CDR3 sequence: CASSVPGHLPILSYNEQFF. CDR3 DNA sequence: TGTGCCAGCAGCGTTCCGGGACACCTCCCCATCCTTTCCTACAATGAGCAGTTCTTC.

V and J are TRBV25-1 and TRBJ2-5; D is possibly TRBD1 (5 bases). The CDR3 consists of 14 residues. With 5 bases removed from V and 4 bases from J, the gap between germline ends came to 14 bases. The germline CDR1 and CDR2 sequences are MGHDK and SYGVNS. CDR3 protein: CASSQWQGRETQYF. CDR3 nucleotide sequence: TGTGCCAGCAGTCAATGGCAGGGCCGAGAGACCCAGTACTTC.

The J gene is TRBJ2-1, the V gene TRBV7-3; 7 bases line up with TRBD2. Unmatched junction bases numbered 9, after V lost 6 bases and J lost 10 bases. Germline V CDR1 and CDR2: SGHTA, FQGTGA. This CDR3 region has 13 residues. The chain's CDR3 is CASSWDYLTEQFF. CDR3 DNA sequence: TGTGCCAGCAGTTGGGACTACCTCACCGAGCAGTTCTTC.

The J gene is TRBJ1-5, the V gene TRBV19; 10 nucleotides match TRBD1. The V and J ends lost 6 bases and 5 bases, in that order; junction bases with no gene match: 4. The length of the CDR3 is 14 residues. The germline CDR1 and CDR2 sequences are LNHDA and SQIVND (reference sequence). CDR3: CASSQGTGDQPQHF. CDR3 in DNA: TGTGCCAGTAGCCAAGGGACAGGGGATCAGCCCCAGCATTTT.

The chain couples TRBV7-3 to TRBJ1-6; D unclear. V was trimmed by 2 bases and J by 7 bases, leaving 15 bases between them. Germline CDR1 is SGHTA and CDR2 is FQGTGA. CDR3 length: 16 residues. This CDR3 is CASSLGGTTWNSPLHF. In nucleotides, the CDR3 is TGTGCCAGCAGCTTAGGAGGTACAACCTGGAATTCACCCCTCCACTTT.

This chain connects TRBV11-2 to TRBJ2-7; TRBD2 might be the D (5 bases). The CDR3 spans 15 residues. Germline V CDR1 and CDR2: SGHAT, FQNNGV. Trimming removed 6 bases at V and 7 bases at J, with 22 bases between. The CDR3 coding sequence is TGTGCCAGCAGTCCTTCTATCCTCCCTTCGGGGGAGCAGTACTTC. It specifies CASSPSILPSGEQYF.

V gene TRBV29-1 combines with J gene TRBJ2-3, with 8 positions matching TRBD2. The germline V gene encodes CDR1 SQVTM and CDR2 ANQGSEA. This CDR3 is built from 16 residues. V shed 0 bases, J shed 2 bases, and the junction held 7 bases outside the gene matches. CDR3 loop: CSVEDRILAATDTQYF. CDR3 DNA sequence: TGCAGCGTTGAAGATCGAATACTAGCGGCCACAGATACGCAGTATTTT.

J is TRBJ1-3 and V is TRBV19, with TRBD1 as a possible D gene (6 bases). The CDR3 is 13 amino acids. Germline lookup yields CDR1 LNHDA and CDR2 SQIVND (reference sequence). Trimming took off 6 bases at V and 3 bases at J, with 9 bases between the two ends. The CDR3 DNA sequence: TGTGCCAGTAGAGAGACAGGTGGAAACACCATATATTTT. It encodes CASRETGGNTIYF.

This clone was observed once. The rearrangement links TRBV3-1 (or the pseudogene TRBV3-2) to TRBJ1-2, with TRBD1 identical over 7 bases. Per germline, CDR1 LGHDT and CDR2 YNNKEL (reference sequence). V lost 1 base and J lost 5; bases outside the gene matches: 10. This CDR3 is built from 16 residues. The CDR3 DNA reads TGTGCCAGCAGCCAAGCCGAAACCGGGACAGTTTATGGCTACACCTTC. Translating it yields CASSQAETGTVYGYTF.

This clone was counted a few times. The chain joins TRBV20-1 to TRBJ1-1; 8 nucleotides match TRBD1. This CDR3 region has 14 residues. V gave up 3 bases and J gave up 5 bases; unmatched junction bases: 8. Germline CDR1 is DFQATT and CDR2 is SNEGSKA (reference sequence). CDR3 DNA sequence: TGCAGTGCTAGTCCCGGACAGGGTCAAACTGAAGCTTTCTTT. Translated, it gives CSASPGQGQTEAFF.

This chain uses TRBV5-1 with TRBJ1-1; D unresolved. Trimming stripped 4 bases from V and 3 bases from J, with 16 bases between. The CDR3 spans 15 residues. Germline V CDR1 and CDR2: SGHRS, YFSETQ. CDR3: CASSPEGRPYTEAFF. CDR3 bases: TGCGCCAGCAGCCCGGAGGGCAGACCCTACACTGAAGCTTTCTTT.

CDR3 amino acids: CSVGRAFDTEAFF. Here the CDR3 DNA reads TGCAGCGTTGGGCGGGCCTTCGACACTGAAGCTTTCTTT. V gene TRBV29-1 combines with J gene TRBJ1-1; D remains unclear. Germline CDR1 is SQVTM and CDR2 is ANQGSEA. This CDR3 comprises 13 residues. V lost 4 bases and J lost 3, with 12 bases in between.

The chain joins TRBV3-1 (or the pseudogene TRBV3-2) to TRBJ2-1; TRBD2 matches 12 bases. The germline CDR1 and CDR2 sequences are LGHDT and YNNKEL (reference sequence). The length of the CDR3 is 21 residues. The junction had 17 bases not matched to a gene; V was cut back by 0 bases and J by 5 bases. This CDR3 reads CASSQEVGLAGGPPDDNEQFF. CDR3 bases: TGTGCCAGCAGCCAAGAGGTTGGGCTAGCGGGAGGGCCACCGGACGACAATGAGCAGTTCTTC.

The J gene is TRBJ1-2, the V gene TRBV5-1; possibly TRBD1 for D (6 bases). Germline V gene lookup returns CDR1 SGHRS and CDR2 YFSETQ. V was cut by 2 bases and J by 4 bases, with 12 bases left in between. The length of the CDR3 is 14 residues. The CDR3, as DNA: TGCGCCAGCAGCTTAGTGGACAGCCCCTATGGCTACACCTTC. This codes for CASSLVDSPYGYTF.

This clone was seen a few times. The V call is TRBV7-9, the J call TRBJ2-3; the match to TRBD1 covers 8 bases. CDR3 length equals 16 residues. Looked up from germline, CDR1 is SEHNR and CDR2 is FQNEAQ (reference sequence). J was trimmed by 2 bases and V by 1 base; bases with no gene match: 5. CDR3 bases: TGTGCCAGCAGCTTAGGACAGGGGTCGCCCACAGATACGCAGTATTTT. It translates to CASSLGQGSPTDTQYF.

In its sample, this clone was seen once. The chain links TRBV29-1 to TRBJ1-2; D gene uncertain. The CDR3 is 14 amino acids. The germline V and J ends were trimmed by 5 bases and 4 bases, with 17 bases remaining between them. The germline gives CDR1 SQVTM, CDR2 ANQGSEA. The CDR3 DNA is TGCAGCGTTAAGCCCTATACTTCGGGCTATGGCTACACCTTC. Encoded protein: CSVKPYTSGYGYTF.

The chain has TRBV15 and TRBJ2-1; D might be TRBD2 (5 bases). The CDR3 contains 17 residues. Trimming stripped 3 bases from V and 7 bases from J, with 22 bases between. The germline CDR1 and CDR2 sequences are LNHNV and YYDKDF (reference sequence). In DNA, the CDR3 is TGTGCCACCAGCAGCCCTAAGGTAGCCCGATCGGGAAATGAGCAGTTCTTC. Residues: CATSSPKVARSGNEQFF.

The rearrangement links TRBV5-1 to TRBJ2-6; 8 bases map to TRBD1. Germline assignment: CDR1 SGHRS and CDR2 YFSETQ. CDR3 size: 15 residues. With 5 bases clipped from V and 0 bases from J, the junction kept 1 base outside the gene matches. CDR3 amino acids: CASRDRDSGANVLTF. In DNA form, the CDR3 reads TGCGCCAGCAGGGACAGGGACTCTGGGGCCAACGTCCTGACTTTC.

This chain uses TRBV7-2 with TRBJ2-5, with D perhaps TRBD1 (5 bases). CDR1 SGHTA and CDR2 FQGNSA come from the germline V gene. V was clipped by 4 bases and J by 1 base, with 16 bases between them. The CDR3 contains 16 residues. CDR3 in amino acids: CASSSYTGLLQETQYF. DNA for the CDR3: TGTGCCAGCAGCTCATATACAGGCCTCCTCCAAGAGACCCAGTACTTC. The full variable domain, completed using reference TRBV7-2 and TRBJ2-5, is GAGVSQSPSNKVTEKGKDVELRCDPISGHTALYWYRQSLGQGLEFLIYFQGNSAPDKSGLPSDRFSAERTGGSVSTLTIQRTQQEDSAVYLCASSSYTGLLQETQYFGPGTRLLVL.

V and J are TRBV30 and TRBJ1-1; D perhaps matches TRBD1 (5 bases). Trimming stripped 1 base from V and 0 bases from J, with 12 bases between. The V gene's germline CDR1 is GTSNPN and CDR2 SVGIG (reference sequence). This CDR3 has 15 residues. CDR3 DNA sequence: TGTGCCTGGAGTGGCCCGACAGTCATGAACACTGAAGCTTTCTTT. Its protein product is CAWSGPTVMNTEAFF.

The V and J genes are TRBV11-3 and TRBJ2-7; 10 nucleotides agree with TRBD1. This CDR3 spans 15 amino acids. Germline CDR1 reads SGHNT; CDR2 reads YENEEA. The V gene end was trimmed by 7 bases and the J gene end by 3 bases; junction bases not matched to a gene: 9. The CDR3 region is CASTLGQGELYEQYF. The CDR3 DNA reads as TGTGCCAGCACCCTTGGACAGGGGGAACTCTACGAGCAGTACTTC. Variable domain in full (rest from reference TRBV11-3 and TRBJ2-7): EAGVVQSPRYKIIEKKQPVAFWCNPISGHNTLYWYLQNLGQGPELLIRYENEEAVDDSQLPKDRFSAERLKGVDSTLKIQPAELGDSAVYLCASTLGQGELYEQYFGPGTRLTVT.

This rearrangement joins TRBV27 to TRBJ1-6, with TRBD1 matching over 12 bases. Germline-derived CDR1 and CDR2 are MNHEY and SMNVEV (reference sequence). The CDR3 length is 15 residues. J lost 9 bases, V lost 6 bases, and 6 bases had no gene match. CDR3 sequence: CASSPGQGAGSPLHF. CDR3 in DNA: TGTGCCAGCAGCCCGGGACAGGGGGCTGGTTCACCCCTCCACTTT.

The rearrangement joins TRBV18 to TRBJ2-1, with D possibly TRBD2 on 5 matching bases. V lost 8 bases and J 8 bases, leaving 10 bases between the germline ends. Germline V gene data show CDR1 as KGHSH and CDR2 as LQKENI. The CDR3 has 11 residues. The CDR3 DNA sequence: TGTGCCAGCGCCGCCGGGGATGAGCAGTTCTTC. Protein product: CASAAGDEQFF.

This chain uses TRBV5-1 with TRBJ2-5; D perhaps matches TRBD1 (5 bases). CDR1 and CDR2 (germline): SGHRS, YFSETQ. The ends were cut back, 0 bases at V and 5 bases at J, with 11 bases in the middle. The CDR3 length is 14 residues. CDR3 DNA: TGCGCCAGCAGCTTGGGGGGCGATCGCGAGACCCAGTACTTC. The encoded protein is CASSLGGDRETQYF.